This TCR beta chain stems from a study of shared clonotypes between healthy human individuals. Whole-study findings and limits: Blood was the only sampled material, and tissue repertoires likely differ.

Donors were healthy HIV-negative adults without recently reported acute infections or vaccinations. It was into CD45RA+ naive and CD45RA-negative memory subsets that the CD4+ cells were split. Worth noting for this clone: Its specificity is not known. This sample also contains other DNA sequences that code for the same CDR3.

About 30,000 T cell genomes, or roughly 200 ng DNA, went into the sorted-subset replicate PCRs. Clones were read by immunoSEQ multiplex PCR, and TCRdb kept only the in-frame ones, dropping some. This table holds roughly 1,600,000 clones, about 98.5% found once. This sequence was found in a man aged 25-45 years in good health. Sequenced input: naive CD4+ T cells sorted from blood. The sample's subset: CD45RA+ positively selected.

CDR3 protein: CATSRDFAGELFF. As DNA, the CDR3 is TGTGCCACCAGCAGAGATTTCGCCGGGGAGCTGTTTTTT. The gene calls are TRBV15 and TRBJ2-2; D gene ambiguous. The V end lost 0 bases, the J end lost 6 bases, and 5 bases lay between the germline ends. The CDR3 contains 13 residues. Germline V gene data show CDR1 as LNHNV and CDR2 as YYDKDF (reference sequence).